This entry lists 16 T cell receptor beta chains sequenced from one sample in a study of blood T cell repertoires in COVID-19. Clones were sequenced by immunoSEQ multiplex PCR, and TCRdb holds only the in-frame ones, with some missing. The data show 150,000 to 200,000 clones, 65% to 90% seen once. Sequenced sample: peripheral blood. Receptors originate from a human donor in a cohort sampled during active COVID-19.

This chain uses TRBV27 with TRBJ1-2, with D maybe TRBD1 (5 bases). The CDR3 extends over 12 amino acids. CDR1 and CDR2 (germline): MNHEY, SMNVEV (reference sequence). V dropped 0 bases and J dropped 9 bases, with 8 bases sitting between them. The CDR3 loop reads CASSLSKGSYTF. CDR3 nucleotide sequence: TGTGCCAGCAGTTTATCAAAGGGGAGCTACACCTTC.

The CDR3 protein is CASSLGPLPNTGELFF. In DNA form, the CDR3 reads TGCGCCAGCAGCTTGGGGCCACTACCGAACACCGGGGAGCTGTTTTTT. This chain joins TRBV5-1 and TRBJ2-2; D is ambiguous. The CDR3 totals 16 residues. Germline V CDR1 and CDR2: SGHRS, YFSETQ. V was pared by 0 bases and J by 0 bases, with 9 bases between. Full variable domain (missing parts from reference TRBV5-1 and TRBJ2-2): KAGVTQTPRYLIKTRGQQVTLSCSPISGHRSVSWYQQTPGQGLQFLFEYFSETQRNKGNFPGRFSGRQFSNSRSEMNVSTLELGDSALYLCASSLGPLPNTGELFFGEGSRLTVL.

The chain couples TRBV3-1 (or the pseudogene TRBV3-2) to TRBJ1-6; D may be TRBD1 (5 bases). The CDR3 covers 12 residues. Germline CDR1 is LGHDT and CDR2 is YNNKEL (reference sequence). V was clipped by 8 bases and J by 8 bases, with 10 bases between them. DNA for the CDR3: TGTGCCAGCGGCAGGGATGATTCACCCCTCCACTTT. Translating gives CASGRDDSPLHF.

Concerning this clone: Mismatch with germline at one junction end may stem from a read error. The chain uses TRBV6-6 and TRBJ2-7, with 13 bases matching TRBD2. The CDR3 runs 14 residues. The V gene's germline CDR1 is MNHNY and CDR2 SVGAGI (reference sequence). CDR3 nucleotides: TGTGCCAGCAGTTATTCTGGGACTAGCGGGAAATCGGACTTC. It yields the protein CASSYSGTSGKSDF.

This clone showed up just a few times. The rearrangement uses TRBV7-9 and TRBJ1-5; unclear D gene. The ends were cut back, 5 bases at V and 0 bases at J, with 5 bases in the middle. CDR1 is SEHNR, CDR2 FQNEAQ, per germline (reference sequence). The length of the CDR3 is 13 residues. The CDR3 nucleotides read TGTGCCAGCAGCCCTACTAGCAATCAGCCCCAGCATTTT. It encodes CASSPTSNQPQHF.

This clone was seen a handful of times. The V call is TRBV28, the J call TRBJ1-3; possibly TRBD1 for D (6 bases). Germline assignment: CDR1 MDHEN and CDR2 SYDVKM. The germline V and J ends were trimmed by 7 bases and 0 bases, with 10 bases remaining between them. CDR3 length: 14 amino acids. In DNA, the CDR3 is TGTGCCAGCATTCGGACAGCCTCTGGAAACACCATATATTTT. Its protein product is CASIRTASGNTIYF.

The rearrangement joins TRBV6-2 or TRBV6-3 to TRBJ2-5; the match to TRBD1 covers 7 bases. CDR1 is MNHEY and CDR2 is SVGEGT in the germline V gene. The CDR3 sequence is 14 residues long. J gave up 2 bases and V 6 bases, and 6 bases lay outside the gene matches. As DNA, the CDR3 is TGTGCCAGCAGCCCCACAGGGGTACAAGAGACCCAGTACTTC. This translates into CASSPTGVQETQYF.

In this sample, this clone turned up once. The genes are TRBV29-1 and TRBJ2-1; 8 nucleotides match TRBD2. After removal of 6 bases from V and 7 bases from J, the junction contained 2 bases not matched to a gene. In germline, CDR1 is SQVTM, CDR2 ANQGSEA. This CDR3 comprises 11 residues. Written as DNA, the CDR3 is TGCAGCGTCGGGGGGGCGAATGAGCAGTTCTTC. This encodes CSVGGANEQFF.

The sample holds one count of this clone. This chain uses TRBV5-1 with TRBJ2-7, with TRBD2 matching over 10 bases. With V trimmed by 2 bases and J by 5 bases, 10 bases remained unmatched. Germline-derived CDR1 and CDR2 are SGHRS and YFSETQ. CDR3 length equals 16 residues. The CDR3 region is CASSFLASGSKDEQYF. The DNA for the CDR3 is TGCGCCAGCAGCTTTTTGGCTAGCGGGAGTAAGGACGAGCAGTACTTC.

The J gene is TRBJ2-1, the V gene TRBV7-2; TRBD2 agrees at 8 bases. The V and J ends lost 0 bases and 1 base, in that order; junction bases with no gene match: 2. CDR1 and CDR2 (germline): SGHTA, FQGNSA. The CDR3 loop spans 16 amino acids. Here the CDR3 reads CASSLAGGGSYNEQFF. CDR3 in DNA: TGTGCCAGCAGCTTAGCCGGGGGGGGGTCCTACAATGAGCAGTTCTTC.

This clone was found once. This rearrangement joins TRBV3-1 (or the pseudogene TRBV3-2) to TRBJ1-2; 9 bases agree with TRBD1. This CDR3 has 17 amino acids. V shed 2 bases, J shed 1 base, and the junction held 8 bases outside the gene matches. The germline CDR1 and CDR2 sequences are LGHDT and YNNKEL (reference sequence). The CDR3 reads CASSQPGQGMVNYGYTF. DNA of the CDR3: TGTGCCAGCAGCCAACCGGGACAGGGAATGGTTAACTATGGCTACACCTTC.

This chain links TRBV6-6 with TRBJ2-3, with TRBD2 matching over 14 bases. Germline V gene sequence: CDR1 MNHNY, CDR2 SVGAGI (reference sequence). The CDR3 totals 17 residues. Trimming at V came to 5 bases and at J to 0 bases, leaving 4 bases not matched to a gene. CDR3 region: CASSRTSGGFSTDTQYF. CDR3 nucleotides: TGTGCCAGCAGTCGGACTAGCGGGGGGTTTAGCACAGATACGCAGTATTTT.

The chain links TRBV6-4 to TRBJ2-1; a weak D match, TRBD2 (6 bases). The V end lost 3 bases, the J end lost 2 bases, and 11 bases lay between the germline ends. The CDR3 totals 15 residues. The germline gives CDR1 MRHNA, CDR2 SNTAGT. The CDR3: CASSEDGRAYNEQFF. In DNA, the CDR3 is TGTGCCAGCAGTGAAGACGGGAGAGCCTACAATGAGCAGTTCTTC.

The rearrangement links TRBV9 to TRBJ2-1; 9 bases agree with TRBD2. The CDR3 runs to 16 residues. Germline trimming cut 4 bases from V and 0 bases from J; bases unmatched to any gene: 5. Germline V gene data show CDR1 as SGDLS and CDR2 as YYNGEE. The DNA for the CDR3 is TGTGCCAGCAGCTTCCGTAGCGGGAGCTCCTACAATGAGCAGTTCTTC. Protein: CASSFRSGSSYNEQFF.

The chain recombines TRBV5-1 with TRBJ2-2, with D perhaps matching TRBD1 (5 bases). Germline loops: CDR1 SGHRS, CDR2 YFSETQ. CDR3 size: 13 residues. Trimming took 4 bases from V and 5 from J, leaving 9 bases between them. As DNA, the CDR3 is TGCGCCAGCAGCCCGTCAGGGACCGGGGAGCTGTTTTTT. It is translated as CASSPSGTGELFF.

The chain combines TRBV5-1 with TRBJ1-2, with unresolved D. The CDR3 is made up of 16 amino acids. Germline CDR1 is SGHRS and CDR2 is YFSETQ. Trimming removed 1 base at V and 1 base at J, with 14 bases between. CDR3 loop: CASSLTSGMFNYGYTF. The CDR3 region has the DNA TGCGCCAGCAGCTTGACATCAGGAATGTTTAACTATGGCTACACCTTC.